This TCR beta chain was found in a study of T cells in localized non-small cell lung cancer (dated by TCRdb to 2020 to 2022). Looking at the study overall: T cell repertoires of more than 200 early-stage NSCLC patients were analyzed, with tumors being compared against uninvolved tumor-adjacent lungs. All 240 or so NSCLC patients in the cohort were treatment-naive and had localized lung tumors that were resected. NSCLC patients had a mean age of approximately 66 years, and 129 were male and 107 female.

What the research found in general, with its limitations: Because the study design was exploratory, TCR variables were selected using unadjusted p-values without false-discovery rate correction. Uninvolved tumor-adjacent lung showed the highest T cell clonality, higher than tumor, which suggests more focused antigenic responses in the adjacent lung. Of the top 100 tumor clones, a median of approximately 60 were detected in paired uninvolved adjacent lung; about 28 were also among that lung's top 100. Higher T cell density in blood was associated with longer overall survival, whereas higher clonality in adjacent lung was associated with shorter survival. Multi-region tumor sequencing was not performed, so intratumor heterogeneity could not be excluded.

The immunoSEQ Assay was used to sequence TCR beta CDR3 regions from DNA. As for the original processing: T cell density was computed as TCR beta template counts normalized to usable DNA estimated by amplifying housekeeping genes. Richness was estimated with the preseqR package, extrapolating to 400,000 templates for PBMC samples and 120,000 templates for tissue samples. Clonality was calculated as one minus Pielou's evenness. Tissue-enriched TCRs were identified through differential abundance testing performed on productive amino-acid clonotypes, with a minimum total count of 5 and an alpha of 0.1. The Jaccard Index and the Morisita Overlap Index were used to measure how much the repertoires overlapped between compartments. GLIPH grouped TCR beta CDR3s together with public tetramer-defined viral CDR3s, and a viral motif had to include at least three viral sequences and also show V-gene enrichment. This is the immuneACCESS table as TCRdb keeps it, with only in-frame sequences that have V and J called. A part of the clones is gone; compared with another copy, unresolved V genes explain less than half, and the rest is unexplained. D and trimming come from the DNA, and the V and J calls and clone size come from that table. In this sample the table shows some 39,000 clones, around 79% of which occur a single time. The ten largest account for about 32% of the sample.

Points on this clone: Its recognized antigen is unknown. Per-base qualities were not stored, and no clone one base away is much larger.

At diagnosis, peripheral blood, uninvolved tumor-adjacent lung and tumor were collected and stored as a combination of fresh-frozen and FFPE material. Blood samples were analyzed as peripheral blood mononuclear cells for TCR repertoire profiling. The CDR3 starts with the cysteine, ends with the phenylalanine, and has 13 residues. Only the CDR3 region is kept as DNA, spanning 39 bases read in frame from base 1. The V end loses 0 bases and the J end loses 5 bases, and a stretch of 5 bases separates them. The germline V gene (reference sequence) sets CDR1 to MNHNY and CDR2 to SVGAGI. The receptor was derived from a woman aged 35 to 75 with stage II squamous cell lung carcinoma. Sequencing used PBMCs, obtained before any cancer treatment. The V and J segments used are TRBV6-6 and TRBJ2-4; tentative D gene TRBD1, with 5 bases matching. In nucleotide form, the sequence is TGTGCCAGCAGTTACTCAGGGGAAAACATTCAGTACTTC. This encodes CASSYSGENIQYF.